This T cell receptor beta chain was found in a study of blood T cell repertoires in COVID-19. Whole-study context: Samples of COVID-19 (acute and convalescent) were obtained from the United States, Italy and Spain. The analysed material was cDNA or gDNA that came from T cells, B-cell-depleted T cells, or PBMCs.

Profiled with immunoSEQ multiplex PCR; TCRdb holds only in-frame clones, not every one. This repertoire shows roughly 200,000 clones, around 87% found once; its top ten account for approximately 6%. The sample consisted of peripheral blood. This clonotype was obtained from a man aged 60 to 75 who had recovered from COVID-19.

The CDR3 here is CASSQGGQGTNYGYTF. The CDR3 DNA is TGTGCCAGCAGCCAGGGAGGACAGGGCACTAACTATGGCTACACCTTC. V is TRBV4-2 and J is TRBJ1-2, with TRBD1 identical over 8 bases. The trim removed 3 bases at V and 0 bases at J, leaving 6 bases unmatched. The CDR3 spans 16 residues. CDR1 and CDR2 (germline): LGHNA, YNFKEQ.